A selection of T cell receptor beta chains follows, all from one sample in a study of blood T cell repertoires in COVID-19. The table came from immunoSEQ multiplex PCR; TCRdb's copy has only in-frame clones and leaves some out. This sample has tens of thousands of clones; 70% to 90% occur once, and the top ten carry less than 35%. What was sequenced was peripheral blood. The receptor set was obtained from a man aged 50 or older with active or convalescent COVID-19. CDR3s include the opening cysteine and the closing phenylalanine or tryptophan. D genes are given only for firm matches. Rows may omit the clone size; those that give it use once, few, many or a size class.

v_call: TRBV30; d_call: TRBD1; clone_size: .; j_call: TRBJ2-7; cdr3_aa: CAWSRAGGLSSYEQYF; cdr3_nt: TGTGCCTGGAGCCGGGCAGGGGGCCTAAGCTCCTACGAGCAGTACTTC
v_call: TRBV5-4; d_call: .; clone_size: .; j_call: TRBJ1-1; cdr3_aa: CASSLDYSEAFF; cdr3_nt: TGTGCCAGCAGCTTGGATTACTCCGAAGCTTTCTTT
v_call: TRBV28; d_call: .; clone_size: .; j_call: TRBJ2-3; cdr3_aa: CASSPYGTLIADTQYF; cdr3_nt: TGTGCCAGCAGTCCCTACGGGACATTAATCGCAGATACGCAGTATTTT
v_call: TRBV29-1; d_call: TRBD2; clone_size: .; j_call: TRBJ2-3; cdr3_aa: CSVVPSAGTSGTDTQYF; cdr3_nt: TGCAGCGTTGTTCCCTCCGCCGGGACTAGCGGCACAGATACGCAGTATTTT
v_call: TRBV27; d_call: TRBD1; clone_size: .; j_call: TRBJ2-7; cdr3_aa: CASSRLGTGIYEQYF; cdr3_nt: TGTGCCAGCAGTCGCCTCGGGACAGGGATCTACGAGCAGTACTTC
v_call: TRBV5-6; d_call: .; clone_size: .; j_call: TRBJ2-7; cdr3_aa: CASKGQYEQYF; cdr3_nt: TGTGCCAGCAAAGGACAGTACGAGCAGTACTTC
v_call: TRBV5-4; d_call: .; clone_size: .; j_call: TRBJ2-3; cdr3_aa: CASSVPGAHGTQYF; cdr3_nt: TGTGCCAGCAGCGTGCCAGGGGCCCACGGTACGCAGTATTTT
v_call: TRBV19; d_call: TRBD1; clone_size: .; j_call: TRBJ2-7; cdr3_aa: CASKGTGISYEQYF; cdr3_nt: TGTGCCAGTAAGGGGACAGGGATATCCTACGAGCAGTACTTC
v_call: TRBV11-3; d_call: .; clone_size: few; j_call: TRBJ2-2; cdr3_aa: CASSLELGPTGELFF; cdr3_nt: TGTGCCAGCAGCTTAGAACTGGGGCCCACCGGGGAGCTGTTTTTT
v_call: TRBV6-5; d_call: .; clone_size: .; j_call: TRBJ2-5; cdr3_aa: CASSAIWETQYF; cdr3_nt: TGTGCCAGCAGCGCGATCTGGGAGACCCAGTACTTC
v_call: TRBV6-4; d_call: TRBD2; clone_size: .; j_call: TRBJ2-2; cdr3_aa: CASSPTTSGRAPNGELFF; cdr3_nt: TGTGCCAGCAGTCCAACGACTAGCGGGAGGGCCCCTAACGGGGAGCTGTTTTTT
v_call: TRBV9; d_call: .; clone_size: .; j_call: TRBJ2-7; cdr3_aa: CASSVGGGTYEQYF; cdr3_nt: TGTGCCAGCAGCGTAGGGGGAGGAACCTACGAGCAGTACTTC
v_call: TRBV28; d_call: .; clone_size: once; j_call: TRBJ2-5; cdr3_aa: CASSSYMDGKETQYF; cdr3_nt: TGTGCCAGCAGTTCCTACATGGACGGGAAAGAGACCCAGTACTTC
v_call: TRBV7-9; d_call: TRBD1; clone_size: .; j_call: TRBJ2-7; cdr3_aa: CASVLTGGSERQYF; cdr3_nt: TGTGCCAGCGTCCTGACAGGGGGCTCCGAGCGGCAGTACTTC
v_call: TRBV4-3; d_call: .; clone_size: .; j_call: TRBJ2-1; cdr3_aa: CASSQARGNNEQFF; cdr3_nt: TGCGCCAGCAGCCAAGCCCGCGGGAACAATGAGCAGTTCTTC
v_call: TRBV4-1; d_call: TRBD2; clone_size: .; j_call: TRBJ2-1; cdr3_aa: CASSQEGLAGGLNEQFF; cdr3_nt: TGCGCCAGCAGCCAAGAGGGGCTAGCGGGGGGGCTTAATGAGCAGTTCTTC
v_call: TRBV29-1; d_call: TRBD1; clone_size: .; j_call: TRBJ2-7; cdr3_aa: CSVAHVGQAPSYEQYF; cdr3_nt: TGCAGCGTTGCCCATGTCGGACAGGCCCCCTCCTACGAGCAGTACTTC
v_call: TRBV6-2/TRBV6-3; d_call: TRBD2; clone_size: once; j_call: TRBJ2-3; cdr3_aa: CASSYSRRGGGSDTQYF; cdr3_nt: TGTGCCAGCAGTTACTCTCGGCGGGGGGGCGGTTCAGATACGCAGTATTTT
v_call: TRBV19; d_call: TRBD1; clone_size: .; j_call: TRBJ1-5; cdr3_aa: CASSIPLQGRYQPQHF; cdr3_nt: TGTGCCAGTAGTATACCCCTACAGGGGAGGTATCAGCCCCAGCATTTT
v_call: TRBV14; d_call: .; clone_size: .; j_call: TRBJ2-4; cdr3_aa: CASSLDAEIQYF; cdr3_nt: TGTGCCAGCAGCCTAGACGCGGAGATTCAGTACTTC
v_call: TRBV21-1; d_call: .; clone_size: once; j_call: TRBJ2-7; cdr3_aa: CASSHGRDLAYEQYF; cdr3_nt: TGTGCCAGCAGCCACGGGCGGGACCTGGCCTACGAGCAGTACTTC
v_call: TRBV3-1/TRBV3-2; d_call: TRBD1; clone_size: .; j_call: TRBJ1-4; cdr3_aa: CASSHRTGSFEKLFF; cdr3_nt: TGTGCCAGCAGCCACCGGACAGGGAGTTTTGAAAAACTGTTTTTT